This T cell receptor beta chain derives from a study of beta chain features in type 1 diabetes. Study at large: Age, gender and cell yields were alike across patients and healthy donors.

V was pared by 2 bases and J by 4 bases, with 4 bases of the junction left unmatched. CDR1 and CDR2 from the germline V gene are SGHTA and FQGNSA. The CDR3 sequence is 15 residues long. This clone was counted between two and nine times. The investigators reverse transcribed all of the isolated RNA, so they sequenced expressed TCRB transcripts. Sequencing used immunoSEQ multiplex PCR; TCRdb keeps in-frame clones, though not all of them. Of over 500,000 clones detected, around 15% appear once; the ten largest clones hold about 0.093%. Blood was collected once per donor into heparin, averaging roughly 0.12 L. Without exception, sorted populations had purity beyond 95%.

The receptor was isolated from a man aged 18 to 30 in good health. Material for sequencing was naive CD4+ T cells from blood. This chain joins TRBV7-2 and TRBJ2-2; 7 bases line up with TRBD1. The CDR3 here is CASSLSTGLTGELFF. The CDR3 bases are TGTGCCAGCAGCTTATCGACAGGGCTCACCGGGGAGCTGTTTTTT.